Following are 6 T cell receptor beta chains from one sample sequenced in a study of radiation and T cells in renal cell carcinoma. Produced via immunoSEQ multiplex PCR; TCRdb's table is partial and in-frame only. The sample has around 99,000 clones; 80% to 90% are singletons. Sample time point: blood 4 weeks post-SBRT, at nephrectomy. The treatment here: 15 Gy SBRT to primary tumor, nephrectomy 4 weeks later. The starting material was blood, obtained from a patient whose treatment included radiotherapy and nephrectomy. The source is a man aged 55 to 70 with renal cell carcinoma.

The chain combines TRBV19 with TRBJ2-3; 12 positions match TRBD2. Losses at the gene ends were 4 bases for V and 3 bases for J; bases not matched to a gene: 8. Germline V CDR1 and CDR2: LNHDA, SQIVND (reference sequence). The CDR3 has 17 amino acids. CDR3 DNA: TGTGCCAGTAGTACCATCCTAGCGGGAGGGTTAACAGATACGCAGTATTTT. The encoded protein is CASSTILAGGLTDTQYF.

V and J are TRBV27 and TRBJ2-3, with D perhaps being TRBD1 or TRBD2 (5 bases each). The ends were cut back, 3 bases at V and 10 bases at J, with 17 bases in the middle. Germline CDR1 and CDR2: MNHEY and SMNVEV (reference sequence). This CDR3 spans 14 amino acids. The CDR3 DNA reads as TGTGCCAGCAGTTTGGGCAGGGAGTATTGGGCGCAGTATTTT. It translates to CASSLGREYWAQYF.

CDR3 in amino acids: CASSLSRGPQETQYF. The CDR3 nucleotides are TGTGCCAGCAGCTTATCTCGCGGACCGCAAGAGACCCAGTACTTC. The chain carries TRBV7-8 and TRBJ2-5; unclear D gene. V was trimmed by 2 bases and J by 2 bases, leaving 12 bases between them. The CDR3 spans 15 residues. Germline CDR1 reads SGHVS; CDR2 reads FQNEAQ.

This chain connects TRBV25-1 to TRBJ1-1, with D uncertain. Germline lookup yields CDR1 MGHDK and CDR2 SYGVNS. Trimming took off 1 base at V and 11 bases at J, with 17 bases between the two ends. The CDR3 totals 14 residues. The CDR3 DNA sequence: TGTGCCAGCAGTGAATCGGCAGGCGCGTCAGAGGCTTTCTTT. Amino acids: CASSESAGASEAFF.

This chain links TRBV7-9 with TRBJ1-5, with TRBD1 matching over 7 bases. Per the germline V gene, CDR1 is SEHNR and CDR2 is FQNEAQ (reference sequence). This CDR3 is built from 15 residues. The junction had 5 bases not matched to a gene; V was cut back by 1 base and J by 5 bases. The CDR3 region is CASSLGRQGDQPQHF. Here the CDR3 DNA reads TGTGCCAGCAGCTTAGGACGTCAGGGGGATCAGCCCCAGCATTTT.

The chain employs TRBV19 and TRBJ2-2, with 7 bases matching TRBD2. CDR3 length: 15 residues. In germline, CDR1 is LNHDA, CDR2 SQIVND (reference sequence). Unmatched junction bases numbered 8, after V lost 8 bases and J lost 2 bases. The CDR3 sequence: CASGTRDYNTGELFF. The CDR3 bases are TGTGCCAGTGGTACCCGGGACTACAACACCGGGGAGCTGTTTTTT.